A selection of T cell receptor beta chains follows, all from one sample in a study of T cells in Graves' hyperthyroidism and ophthalmopathy. MiXCR was run by TCRdb on the multiplex PCR reads, yielding one entry per CDR3 protein. The sample holds fewer than 400,000 distinct CDR3 sequences, around 25% seen once. The sequencing sample was made of blood. The source is a man aged 45-65 years with Graves' hyperthyroidism. Both conserved end residues are part of each CDR3. A D gene is named only where the DNA matches it firmly. Only some rows state a clone size, as once, few, many or a class for expanded clones.

clone size	J gene	D gene	V gene	CDR3 DNA	CDR3 protein
NA	TRBJ2-5	TRBD2	TRBV20-1	TGCAGTGGACGGGCGGGAGTAAGGGAAGAGACCCAGTACTTC	CSGRAGVREETQYF
few	TRBJ2-1	TRBD1	TRBV6-1	TGTGCCAGCAGACTAGGACAGGGATCCTACAATGAGCAGTTCTTC	CASRLGQGSYNEQFF
NA	TRBJ2-7	NA	TRBV5-1	TGCGCCAGCAGCTTGAGCGTCGGCTCCTACGAGCAGTACTTC	CASSLSVGSYEQYF
many	TRBJ1-2	NA	TRBV20-1	TGCAGTGCTGATGTTGGTTTGAGCTATGGCTACACCTTC	CSADVGLSYGYTF
NA	TRBJ2-7	TRBD2	TRBV19	TGTGCCAGTAGTCATCGGGCTAGCGGGAGAGACGAGCAGTACTTC	CASSHRASGRDEQYF
few	TRBJ1-1	NA	TRBV6-1	TGTGCCAGCAGTGAAAAGGGCAGGGTAGCAGAAGCTTTCTTT	CASSEKGRVAEAFF
NA	TRBJ2-1	NA	TRBV5-1	TGCGCCAGCAGCTTCGGTAGTCTCTACAATGAGCAGTTCTTC	CASSFGSLYNEQFF
few	TRBJ2-1	TRBD2	TRBV7-9	TGTGCCAGCAGCTTAGGTGCGTCTAGCGGGAGGAATGAGCAGTTCTTC	CASSLGASSGRNEQFF
NA	TRBJ2-7	TRBD2	TRBV19	TGTGCCAGTAGTATAGGACTAGCGGGAGACGAGCAGTACTTC	CASSIGLAGDEQYF
many	TRBJ2-1	TRBD2	TRBV10-3	TGTGCCACCAGCGGGGGCTCCTACAATGAGCAGTTCTTC	CATSGGSYNEQFF
NA	TRBJ2-5	NA	TRBV29-1	TGCAGCGTTGAAGGGACAATTGTAGAGACCCAGTACTTC	CSVEGTIVETQYF
NA	TRBJ1-1	NA	TRBV6-1	TGTGCCAGCAGGACGGGACAATTAAACACTGAAGCTTTCTTT	CASRTGQLNTEAFF